The 25 T cell receptor beta chains listed next were all sequenced from one sample in a study of radiation and T cells in renal cell carcinoma. Here immunoSEQ multiplex PCR was the method, and the copy in TCRdb shows in-frame clones only, minus some. The sample consists of roughly 170,000 clones, about 85% of them appearing once. Stated time point: blood 4 weeks post-SBRT, at nephrectomy. Specified treatment: 15 Gy SBRT to primary tumor, nephrectomy 4 weeks later. The sequencing here drew on blood, taken from a patient whose treatment included radiotherapy and nephrectomy. These receptors were obtained from a woman in her fifties or sixties with renal cell carcinoma.

The chain links TRBV5-1 to TRBJ1-2; 8 bases fit TRBD1. Trimming at V came to 2 bases and at J to 1 base, leaving 1 base not matched to a gene. Germline CDR1 SGHRS, CDR2 YFSETQ. The CDR3 runs to 14 residues. The CDR3 DNA sequence: TGCGCCAGCAGCTTAACAGGGGGTAACTATGGCTACACCTTC. Encoded protein: CASSLTGGNYGYTF.

The chain uses TRBV7-2 and TRBJ2-5; the match to TRBD2 covers 7 bases. This CDR3 has 16 amino acids. Germline CDR1 and CDR2: SGHTA and FQGNSA. V dropped 6 bases and J dropped 7; count of bases not matched to a gene: 17. CDR3 in DNA: TGTGCCAGCAGAGAACAAGCGGGGAGCCCCCCAGGGACCCAGTACTTC. This encodes CASREQAGSPPGTQYF.

This chain joins TRBV10-1 and TRBJ2-3, with 10 bases matching TRBD2. Germline CDR1 and CDR2: WNHNN and SYGVQD (reference sequence). The V and J ends lost 3 bases and 1 base, in that order; junction bases with no gene match: 7. The CDR3 covers 17 residues. This CDR3 reads CASSDPITSGGTDTQYF. The CDR3 coding sequence is TGCGCCAGCAGTGACCCCATTACTAGCGGGGGCACAGATACGCAGTATTTT.

The chain employs TRBV5-1 and TRBJ1-2; D is possibly TRBD1 (5 bases). The CDR3 consists of 15 residues. The V gene's germline CDR1 is SGHRS and CDR2 YFSETQ. V lost 6 bases, J lost 6 bases, and 21 bases lay in between. CDR3 nucleotide sequence: TGCGCCAGCACCCTTTCCGGGGAGGGACTCCATGGCTACACCTTC. This gives the protein CASTLSGEGLHGYTF.

The J gene is TRBJ1-2, the V gene TRBV29-1; 9 nucleotides agree with TRBD1. V shed 3 bases, J shed 8 bases, and the junction held 4 bases outside the gene matches. CDR1 is SQVTM and CDR2 is ANQGSEA in the germline V gene. CDR3 length: 12 amino acids. CDR3 amino acids: CSVDSGTGGYTF. As DNA, the CDR3 is TGCAGCGTTGACTCCGGGACAGGGGGCTACACCTTC.

The CDR3 DNA sequence: TGCGCCAGCAGCTTGGATCAGTTTATCAATGAGCAGTTCTTC. Its translation is CASSLDQFINEQFF. The rearrangement links TRBV5-1 to TRBJ2-1; D call uncertain. The V gene lost 0 bases and the J gene lost 6 bases, with 10 bases spanning the gap. The CDR3 runs 14 residues. The germline gives CDR1 SGHRS, CDR2 YFSETQ.

The chain recombines TRBV11-2 with TRBJ1-6; D is undetermined. CDR1 and CDR2 from the germline V gene are SGHAT and FQNNGV. Trimming left V 5 bases short and J 5 bases short, with 1 base between. The CDR3 runs to 11 residues. The CDR3 protein is CASSHNSPLHF. CDR3 coding DNA: TGTGCCAGCAGCCATAATTCACCCCTCCACTTT.

The chain couples TRBV19 to TRBJ1-4; 10 bases are shared with TRBD1. There are 15 residues in the CDR3. Germline values: CDR1 LNHDA, CDR2 SQIVND (reference sequence). J gave up 4 bases and V 5 bases, and 4 bases lay outside the gene matches. The CDR3 DNA reads TGTGCCAGTAGTCTCCGGACAGGGGGTAATGAAAAACTGTTTTTT. Residues: CASSLRTGGNEKLFF.

This clone was detected only once. J is TRBJ2-3 and V is TRBV30, with a tentative D call TRBD2 (6 bases). V was cut by 4 bases and J by 0 bases, with 14 bases left in between. CDR3 length equals 15 residues. The germline CDR1 and CDR2 sequences are GTSNPN and SVGIG (reference sequence). The CDR3 DNA reads TGTGCCTGGAACCGAGCGGGTTTAAGCACAGATACGCAGTATTTT. Translated: CAWNRAGLSTDTQYF.

This sequence joins TRBV9 and TRBJ1-2; the match to TRBD1 covers 9 bases. V lost 4 bases to trimming and J lost 6 bases; unmatched junction nucleotides: 7. The CDR3 sequence is 14 residues long. Germline V gene data show CDR1 as SGDLS and CDR2 as YYNGEE. CDR3 loop: CASSPQGQGDGYTF. For the CDR3, the DNA is TGTGCCAGCAGCCCCCAGGGACAGGGAGATGGCTACACCTTC.

A remark on this clone: One end of the junction is discordant with germline, which a read error may explain. This chain connects TRBV11-1 to TRBJ1-4, with TRBD1 matching over 9 bases. This CDR3 region has 13 residues. From germline, CDR1 is SGHAT and CDR2 FQDESV (reference sequence). CDR3 region: CASSSPGQGGTVF. The CDR3 DNA sequence: TGTGCCAGCAGCTCGCCGGGACAGGGAGGGACTGTTTTT.

The rearrangement joins TRBV6-1 to TRBJ2-5; D is unresolved. The V gene lost 8 bases and the J gene lost 4 bases, with 20 bases spanning the gap. The CDR3 runs 15 residues. Germline CDR1 MNHNS, CDR2 SASEGT. CDR3 nucleotide sequence: TGTGCCAGCCTACCCTCCGCCGAAGGCGGAGAGACCCAGTACTTC. Translated, it gives CASLPSAEGGETQYF.

V is TRBV30 and J is TRBJ2-3; TRBD2 might be the D (5 bases). This CDR3 contains 15 residues. Germline CDR1 reads GTSNPN; CDR2 reads SVGIG (reference sequence). V lost 2 bases and J lost 2, with 14 bases in between. CDR3 region: CAWSMSGRPTDTQYF. Written as DNA, the CDR3 is TGTGCCTGGAGTATGAGCGGCCGCCCCACAGATACGCAGTATTTT.

The rearrangement uses TRBV13 and TRBJ1-6, with D possibly being TRBD1 (5 bases). The CDR3 length is 16 residues. Germline lookup yields CDR1 PRHDT and CDR2 FYEKMQ (reference sequence). Trimming cost V 6 bases and J 4 bases, with 16 bases left between them. CDR3 nucleotides: TGTGCCAGCAGATCGCAAATAGACAGTTATAATTCACCCCTCCACTTT. It is translated as CASRSQIDSYNSPLHF.

The V gene is TRBV21-1, the J gene TRBJ1-1. TRBV21-1 is a known pseudogene. This CDR3 comprises 15 residues. CDR3 sequence reads: CASSKARGRRTEAFF. In DNA form, the CDR3 reads TGTGCCAGCAGCAAAGCCCGGGGGAGGCGGACTGAAGCTTTCTTT.

This chain uses TRBV6-1 with TRBJ1-5, with D perhaps TRBD1 (6 bases). This CDR3 spans 13 amino acids. Germline-derived CDR1 and CDR2 are MNHNS and SASEGT. The V and J ends lost 8 bases and 4 bases respectively, with 12 bases between them. In nucleotides, the CDR3 is TGTGCCAGCCGGACAGCCACTAATCAGCCCCAGCATTTT. Amino acids: CASRTATNQPQHF.

The V gene is TRBV6-6, the J gene TRBJ2-7, with 14 nucleotides matching TRBD2. This CDR3 comprises 16 residues. With V trimmed by 3 bases and J by 4 bases, 5 bases remained unmatched. The germline V gene has CDR1 MNHNY and CDR2 SVGAGI (reference sequence). This CDR3 reads CASSYGLAGGVYEQYF. The CDR3 coding sequence is TGTGCCAGCAGTTATGGACTAGCGGGGGGTGTTTACGAGCAGTACTTC.

The chain employs TRBV11-2 and TRBJ1-3; no definite D call. The CDR3 length is 12 residues. Trimming took off 0 bases at V and 4 bases at J, with 1 base between the two ends. Germline V gives CDR1 SGHAT, CDR2 FQNNGV. This CDR3 reads CASSLEGNTIYF. DNA for the CDR3: TGTGCCAGCAGCTTAGAAGGAAACACCATATATTTT.

The chain couples TRBV30 to TRBJ1-2; D possibly corresponds to TRBD1 (6 bases). V shed 0 bases and J shed 5 bases, with 13 bases lying between them. This CDR3 region has 14 residues. From germline, CDR1 is GTSNPN and CDR2 SVGIG (reference sequence). The CDR3 spells CAWSVRGAEYGYTF. The CDR3, as DNA: TGTGCCTGGAGTGTACGGGGGGCTGAATATGGCTACACCTTC.

This clone has a single count. The rearrangement joins TRBV4-3 to TRBJ2-7; 9 nucleotides agree with TRBD1. The germline CDR1 and CDR2 sequences are LGHNA and YSLEER. The CDR3 contains 16 residues. J gave up 0 bases and V 0 bases, and 3 bases lay outside the gene matches. In nucleotides, the CDR3 is TGCGCCAGCAGCCAAGATCTGACAGGGGGCTCCTACGAGCAGTACTTC. Its translation is CASSQDLTGGSYEQYF.

The chain is built from TRBV7-9 and TRBJ2-3; a weak D match, TRBD2 (6 bases). In germline, CDR1 is SEHNR, CDR2 FQNEAQ (reference sequence). The CDR3 has 16 residues. The V end lost 5 bases, the J end lost 6 bases, and 21 bases lay between the germline ends. The CDR3 sequence: CASSTWRDGAFDTQYF. The DNA of the CDR3 is TGTGCCAGCAGCACCTGGCGGGACGGGGCTTTTGATACGCAGTATTTT.

This clone was counted only a few times. The chain has TRBV7-8 and TRBJ1-4, with TRBD1 identical over 9 bases. J gave up 2 bases and V 5 bases, and 15 bases lay outside the gene matches. From germline, CDR1 is SGHVS and CDR2 FQNEAQ. The CDR3 extends over 19 amino acids. The chain's CDR3 is CASSHGQGRNVQTNEKLFF. The CDR3 DNA sequence: TGTGCCAGCAGCCATGGACAGGGGCGGAATGTTCAGACTAATGAAAAACTGTTTTTT.

DNA of the CDR3: TGTGCCAGCAGCTTAAGATCAGGGGGGGATCAGCCCCAGCATTTT. Residues: CASSLRSGGDQPQHF. The chain is built from TRBV7-2 and TRBJ1-5, with TRBD1 identical over 7 bases. Looked up from germline, CDR1 is SGHTA and CDR2 is FQGNSA. The CDR3 has 15 residues. Trimming took 2 bases from V and 5 from J; bases not matched to a gene: 6.

This chain uses TRBV14 with TRBJ1-1, with a weak D call TRBD1 (5 bases). Germline V gene lookup returns CDR1 SGHDN and CDR2 FVKESK. This CDR3 has 14 amino acids. The V end was cut by 0 bases, the J end by 5 bases, with 10 bases between. The CDR3, as DNA: TGTGCCAGCAGCCAAGAGAGGGGAGGAACTGAAGCTTTCTTT. As protein: CASSQERGGTEAFF.

This sequence joins TRBV19 and TRBJ2-7; D may be TRBD2 (6 bases). Germline V gene sequence: CDR1 LNHDA, CDR2 SQIVND (reference sequence). CDR3 length: 14 amino acids. Deletions cut 5 bases from V and 0 bases from J, with 11 bases between. The CDR3 reads CASSPRTNSYEQYF. The CDR3 nucleotides read TGTGCCAGTAGTCCCCGGACTAACTCCTACGAGCAGTACTTC.